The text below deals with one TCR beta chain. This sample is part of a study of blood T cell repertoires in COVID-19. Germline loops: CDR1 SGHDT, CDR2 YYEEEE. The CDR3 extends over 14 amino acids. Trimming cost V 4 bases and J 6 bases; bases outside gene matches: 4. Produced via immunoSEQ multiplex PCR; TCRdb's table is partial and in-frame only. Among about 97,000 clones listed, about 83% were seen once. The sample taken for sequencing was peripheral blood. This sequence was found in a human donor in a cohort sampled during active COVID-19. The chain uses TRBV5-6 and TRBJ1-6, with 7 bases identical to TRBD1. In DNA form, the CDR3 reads TGTGCCAGCAGCGTCGGGACAGCTAATTCACCCCTCCACTTT. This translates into CASSVGTANSPLHF.